This entry lists 13 T cell receptor beta chains sequenced from one sample in a study of response to subunit inactivated influenza vaccine. MiXCR, run by TCRdb on the RT-PCR reads, gives a single entry per CDR3 protein. The data show 590,000 or so distinct CDR3 sequences, with around 13% seen just once and roughly 7.6% held by the top ten. The material was PBMCs from blood, obtained 14 to 15 days before vaccination. The origin of the receptors is a man aged 45 to 65 who received an inactivated influenza vaccine.

This clonotype was seen ten or more times. V gene TRBV6-5 combines with J gene TRBJ1-4; the match to TRBD1 covers 8 bases. Trimming cost V 2 bases and J 10 bases; bases outside gene matches: 12. CDR1 MNHEY and CDR2 SVGAGI come from the germline V gene. The CDR3 sequence is 16 residues long. CDR3: CASSYTSRDRTGKLFF. The CDR3 nucleotides are TGTGCCAGCAGTTACACATCCCGGGACAGGACCGGAAAACTGTTTTTT.

The sample holds a few counts of this clonotype. The chain uses TRBV12-3 or TRBV12-4 and TRBJ1-2, with unresolved D. The CDR3 is 12 amino acids. V gave up 0 bases and J gave up 5 bases, with 4 bases separating them. Written as DNA, the CDR3 is TGTGCCAGCAGTTTAGCGCAGTATGGCTACACCTTC. It yields the protein CASSLAQYGYTF.

The genes are TRBV7-9 and TRBJ2-3; unclear D gene. Germline V gives CDR1 SEHNR, CDR2 FQNEAQ (reference sequence). This CDR3 is 14 amino acids long. With 4 bases removed from V and 4 bases from J, the gap between germline ends came to 12 bases. CDR3 in amino acids: CASSSDGFADTQYF. CDR3 bases: TGTGCCAGCAGCTCCGACGGGTTCGCAGATACGCAGTATTTT.

J is TRBJ2-7 and V is TRBV7-9; 10 bases are shared with TRBD1. The CDR3 covers 14 residues. The germline V gene encodes CDR1 SEHNR and CDR2 FQNEAQ (reference sequence). V lost 5 bases, J lost 5 bases, and 6 bases stayed unmatched. The CDR3 bases are TGTGCCAGCAGCGACCGGGACAGGGGACACGAGCAGTACTTC. It translates to CASSDRDRGHEQYF.

V is TRBV20-1 and J is TRBJ2-1, with 10 bases fitting TRBD2. Germline trimming cut 5 bases from V and 6 bases from J; bases unmatched to any gene: 7. CDR3 size: 14 residues. Germline V CDR1 and CDR2: DFQATT, SNEGSKA (reference sequence). This chain's CDR3 is CSAPIAGGLNEQFF. The DNA for the CDR3 is TGCAGTGCTCCGATAGCGGGAGGACTCAATGAGCAGTTCTTC.

This chain links TRBV6-5 with TRBJ1-5; D uncertain. CDR1 MNHEY and CDR2 SVGAGI come from the germline V gene. Trimming removed 2 bases from V and 6 bases from J, with 11 bases in between. CDR3 length: 14 amino acids. As DNA, the CDR3 is TGTGCCAGCAGTTACGCCTCCTGGGGTCAGCCCCAGCATTTT. It yields the protein CASSYASWGQPQHF.

This clonotype was counted only a few times. This chain joins TRBV4-1 and TRBJ1-2; D gene unclear. CDR1 is MGHRA and CDR2 is YSYEKL in the germline V gene. CDR3 length: 15 amino acids. Trimming removed 0 bases from V and 4 bases from J, with 12 bases in between. The CDR3 here is CASSQDPRAAYGYTF. The DNA of the CDR3 is TGCGCCAGCAGCCAAGACCCAAGGGCAGCCTATGGCTACACCTTC.

There are a few counts of this clonotype. The CDR3 coding sequence is TGTGCCAGCCACCGCCCGGGGAGTTACAATGAGCAGTTCTTC. The encoded protein is CASHRPGSYNEQFF. This sequence joins TRBV27 and TRBJ2-1; D possibly corresponds to TRBD2 (5 bases). The CDR3 has 14 residues. V was cut by 8 bases and J by 4 bases, with 15 bases left in between. Germline-derived CDR1 and CDR2 are MNHEY and SMNVEV (reference sequence).

This clonotype has ten or more counts. This chain links TRBV7-9 with TRBJ2-1, with 11 bases matching TRBD2. Germline values: CDR1 SEHNR, CDR2 FQNEAQ (reference sequence). The CDR3 extends over 16 amino acids. V lost 8 bases to trimming and J lost 7 bases; unmatched junction nucleotides: 13. The DNA for the CDR3 is TGTGCCAGCCTTCGTCGACTAGCGGGAATGGAGAATGAGCAGTTCTTC. It is translated as CASLRRLAGMENEQFF.

The sample holds many counts of this clonotype. The rearrangement uses TRBV20-1 and TRBJ2-1; TRBD2 agrees at 8 bases. With V trimmed by 0 bases and J by 6 bases, 7 bases remained unmatched. Germline V lookup: CDR1 DFQATT, CDR2 SNEGSKA (reference sequence). The CDR3 consists of 15 residues. The CDR3 DNA reads TGCAGTGCTAGAGATAGGGTAGCGGGGCTCAATGAGCAGTTCTTC. Protein product: CSARDRVAGLNEQFF.

The chain links TRBV5-1 to TRBJ1-3, with D maybe TRBD1 (6 bases). The germline V gene has CDR1 SGHRS and CDR2 YFSETQ. There are 18 residues in the CDR3. V shed 0 bases and J shed 0 bases, with 16 bases lying between them. The CDR3 loop is CASSLDLLGQSSGNTIYF. The CDR3 region has the DNA TGCGCCAGCAGCTTGGACTTACTCGGACAGTCCTCTGGAAACACCATATATTTT.

This clonotype was seen more than once but under ten times. This chain joins TRBV12-3 or TRBV12-4 and TRBJ2-7; possible D gene TRBD1, 5 bases. Trimming pared 0 bases from V and 3 bases from J, leaving 18 bases between. This CDR3 region has 17 residues. CDR3 bases: TGTGCCAGCAGTTTAGCGCGAGCCGACAGAGCCCTCTACGAGCAGTACTTC. Protein: CASSLARADRALYEQYF.

This clonotype was counted many times. V usage is TRBV4-2 and J usage is TRBJ2-7; D is perhaps TRBD1 (6 bases). CDR3 length equals 12 residues. V was shortened by 5 bases and J by 6 bases, with 11 bases between the two germline ends. CDR1 and CDR2 from the germline V gene are LGHNA and YNFKEQ. The CDR3 bases are TGTGCCAGCAGCTCGGGACAAGGCGAGCAGTACTTC. Protein product: CASSSGQGEQYF.